A selection of T cell receptor beta chains follows, all from one sample in a study of T-cell reconstitution after alpha-beta-depleted transplantation in children. TCRdb reanalysed the PCR reads using MiXCR and keeps one entry per CDR3 protein. Of roughly 200,000 distinct CDR3 sequences in the sample, roughly 15% were seen once. Source: PBMCs from the stem cell graft donor, taken from the stem cell graft. These receptors were collected from a human donor who donated a stem cell graft to a child with acute lymphoblastic leukemia. Each CDR3 is given with its conserved first and last residue. D genes are given only for firm matches. Expanded clones get a size class; other rows say once, few or many, or leave the size out.

CATKTRGAQTDTQYF	TGTGCCACAAAAACTCGAGGGGCGCAGACAGATACGCAGTATTTT	NA	TRBV15	NA	TRBJ2-3
CSVEGTGGSYEQYF	TGCAGCGTTGAAGGGACAGGGGGCTCCTACGAGCAGTACTTC	TRBD1	TRBV29-1	once	TRBJ2-7
CASSRRLAEGAETQYF	TGTGCCAGCAGCCGACGACTAGCCGAAGGGGCGGAGACCCAGTACTTC	TRBD2	TRBV3-1	few	TRBJ2-5
CASSLAGRGVQETQYF	TGTGCCAGCAGCTTGGCAGGCAGGGGCGTCCAAGAGACCCAGTACTTC	NA	TRBV5-6	many	TRBJ2-5
CAWVQGPNTGELFF	TGTGCCTGGGTCCAGGGCCCGAACACCGGGGAGCTGTTTTTT	NA	TRBV30	NA	TRBJ2-2
CASSPLASGSQETQYF	TGTGCCAGCAGTCCCCTTGCTAGCGGGAGTCAAGAGACCCAGTACTTC	TRBD2	TRBV27	NA	TRBJ2-5
CASSSPRTSGIMAYNEQFF	TGTGCCAGCAGTTCGCCTCGGACTAGCGGGATCATGGCCTACAATGAGCAGTTCTTC	TRBD2	TRBV28	NA	TRBJ2-1
CASSLTRTEAFF	TGTGCCAGCAGTTTGACCCGAACTGAAGCTTTCTTT	NA	TRBV12-3/TRBV12-4	NA	TRBJ1-1
CASSLEGARAFF	TGCGCCAGCAGCTTGGAAGGGGCTCGGGCTTTCTTT	NA	TRBV5-1	many	TRBJ1-1
CASSILAGGYGYTF	TGTGCCAGTAGTATATTGGCAGGTGGCTATGGCTACACCTTC	NA	TRBV19	NA	TRBJ1-2
CAEEGGGELFF	TGTGCCGAGGAAGGGGGCGGGGAGCTGTTTTTT	NA	TRBV30	many	TRBJ2-2
CASSPEGDTYGYTF	TGCGCCAGCAGCCCAGAAGGGGACACATATGGCTACACCTTC	NA	TRBV5-1	NA	TRBJ1-2
CASSTGFYGYTF	TGCGCCAGCAGCACGGGGTTTTATGGCTACACCTTC	NA	TRBV5-1	many	TRBJ1-2
CASSRSGQGAVEQYF	TGTGCCAGCAGCCGTAGTGGACAGGGGGCAGTCGAGCAGTACTTC	TRBD1	TRBV5-5	many	TRBJ2-7
CASSQDALKVTRYNEQFF	TGCGCCAGCAGCCAAGACGCCCTCAAAGTGACTCGCTACAATGAGCAGTTCTTC	NA	TRBV4-1	NA	TRBJ2-1
CASSYDGTGRNGYTF	TGTGCCAGCAGTTACGACGGGACAGGGAGGAATGGCTACACCTTC	TRBD1	TRBV6-5	many	TRBJ1-2
CSARDPPGVGQYF	TGCAGTGCTAGAGACCCCCCCGGGGTAGGGCAGTACTTC	NA	TRBV20-1	few	TRBJ2-7
CASSLERGAYTDTQYF	TGTGCCAGCAGCTTAGAGAGAGGGGCCTACACAGATACGCAGTATTTT	NA	TRBV7-6	many	TRBJ2-3
CASSLGVPPQDTQYF	TGCGCCAGCAGCTTGGGGGTCCCCCCACAAGATACGCAGTATTTT	NA	TRBV5-1	few	TRBJ2-3
CASSRDPETYEQYF	TGTGCCAGCAGCAGGGACCCCGAAACCTACGAGCAGTACTTC	NA	TRBV5-4	many	TRBJ2-7
CASRDSGRVYEQYF	TGTGCCAGCAGGGATAGCGGGAGAGTCTACGAGCAGTACTTC	TRBD2	TRBV12-3/TRBV12-4	many	TRBJ2-7
CASTPGPTDTQYF	TGTGCCAGCACCCCGGGGCCCACAGATACGCAGTATTTT	NA	TRBV6-1	many	TRBJ2-3